This T cell receptor beta chain derives from a study of cytomegalovirus exposure and HLA in healthy donors. Findings and limits, study-wide: Within an earlier analysis, most TCR beta V segments proved productive either about 90% or about 30% of the time. Reported results showed that the classifier diagnosed cytomegalovirus status with high specificity and sensitivity. Sequencing depth across donors, presence/absence analyses assumed, was roughly uniform.

The PCR had 60 Vbeta and 13 Jbeta primers. Produced via immunoSEQ multiplex PCR; TCRdb's table is partial and in-frame only. The data show a few hundred thousand clones, over 60% seen once. Germline V gene data show CDR1 as MNHNS and CDR2 as SASEGT. V shed 4 bases and J 13 bases; nucleotides not matched to a gene: 11. The CDR3 consists of 14 residues. Worth noting for this clone: Its antigen is unidentified.

This chain links TRBV6-1 with TRBJ1-4; TRBD1 matches at 8 bases. The specimen sequenced was PBMCs. The clonotype was recovered from a man between 35 and 55 years old in good health and CMV-seronegative. The CDR3 region is CASSGGDRYRGLFF. As DNA, the CDR3 is TGTGCCAGCAGTGGAGGGGACAGGTATCGCGGACTGTTTTTT.